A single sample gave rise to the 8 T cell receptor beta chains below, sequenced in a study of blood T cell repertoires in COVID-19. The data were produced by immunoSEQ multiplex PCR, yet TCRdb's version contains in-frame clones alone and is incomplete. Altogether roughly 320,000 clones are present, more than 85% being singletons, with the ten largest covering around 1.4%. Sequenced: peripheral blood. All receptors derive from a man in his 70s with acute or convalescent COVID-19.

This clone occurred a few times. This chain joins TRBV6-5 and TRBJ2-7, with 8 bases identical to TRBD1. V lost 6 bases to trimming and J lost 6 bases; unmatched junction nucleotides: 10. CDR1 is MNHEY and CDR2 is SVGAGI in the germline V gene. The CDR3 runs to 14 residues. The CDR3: CASSLLGQGGEQYF. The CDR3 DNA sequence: TGTGCCAGCAGCCTCCTAGGACAGGGTGGCGAGCAGTACTTC.

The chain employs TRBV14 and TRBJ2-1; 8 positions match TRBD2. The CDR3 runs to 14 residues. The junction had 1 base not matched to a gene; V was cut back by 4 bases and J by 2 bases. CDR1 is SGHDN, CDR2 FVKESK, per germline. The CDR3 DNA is TGTGCCAGCAGCCTGGGACTAGCCTACAATGAGCAGTTCTTC. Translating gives CASSLGLAYNEQFF.

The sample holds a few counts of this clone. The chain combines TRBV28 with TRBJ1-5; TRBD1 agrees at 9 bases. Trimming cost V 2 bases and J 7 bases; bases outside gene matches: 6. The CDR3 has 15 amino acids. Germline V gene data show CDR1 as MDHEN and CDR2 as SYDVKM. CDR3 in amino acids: CASSLGDRVGQPQHF. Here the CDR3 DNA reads TGTGCCAGCAGTTTAGGGGACAGGGTAGGGCAGCCCCAGCATTTT.

CDR3 sequence: CSASQLGDTEAFF. The CDR3 DNA is TGCAGTGCTAGTCAACTGGGAGACACTGAAGCTTTCTTT. V usage is TRBV20-1 and J usage is TRBJ1-1; D not certain. This CDR3 contains 13 residues. V lost 3 bases, J lost 3 bases, and 11 bases lay in between. Germline values: CDR1 DFQATT, CDR2 SNEGSKA (reference sequence).

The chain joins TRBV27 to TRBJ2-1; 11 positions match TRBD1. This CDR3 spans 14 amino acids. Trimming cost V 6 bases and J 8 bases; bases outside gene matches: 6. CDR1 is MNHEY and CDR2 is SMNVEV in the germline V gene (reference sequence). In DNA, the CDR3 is TGTGCCAGCAGCCACGGGACAGGGGGGGATGAGCAGTTCTTC. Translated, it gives CASSHGTGGDEQFF.

The CDR3 sequence is CASSQEGYQGGPYNEQFF. Here the CDR3 DNA reads TGTGCCAGCAGCCAAGAGGGCTATCAGGGGGGACCCTACAATGAGCAGTTCTTC. This chain connects TRBV4-2 to TRBJ2-1, with a weak D call TRBD1 (7 bases). Trimming left V 0 bases short and J 2 bases short, with 17 bases between. This CDR3 comprises 18 residues. The germline V gene has CDR1 LGHNA and CDR2 YNFKEQ.

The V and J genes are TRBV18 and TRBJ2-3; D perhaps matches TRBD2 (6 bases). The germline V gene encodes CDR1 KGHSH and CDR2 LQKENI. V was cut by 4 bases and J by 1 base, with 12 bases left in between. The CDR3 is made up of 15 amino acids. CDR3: CASSLLTGGTDTQYF. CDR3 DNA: TGTGCCAGCTCACTACTCACGGGGGGCACAGATACGCAGTATTTT.

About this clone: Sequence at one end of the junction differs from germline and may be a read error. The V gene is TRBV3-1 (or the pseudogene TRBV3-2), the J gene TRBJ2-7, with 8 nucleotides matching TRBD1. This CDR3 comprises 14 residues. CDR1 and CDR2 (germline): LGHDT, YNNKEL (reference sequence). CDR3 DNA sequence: TGTGCCAGCAGACAAGACAGGGGATCCCACGAGCAGTACTTC. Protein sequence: CASRQDRGSHEQYF.